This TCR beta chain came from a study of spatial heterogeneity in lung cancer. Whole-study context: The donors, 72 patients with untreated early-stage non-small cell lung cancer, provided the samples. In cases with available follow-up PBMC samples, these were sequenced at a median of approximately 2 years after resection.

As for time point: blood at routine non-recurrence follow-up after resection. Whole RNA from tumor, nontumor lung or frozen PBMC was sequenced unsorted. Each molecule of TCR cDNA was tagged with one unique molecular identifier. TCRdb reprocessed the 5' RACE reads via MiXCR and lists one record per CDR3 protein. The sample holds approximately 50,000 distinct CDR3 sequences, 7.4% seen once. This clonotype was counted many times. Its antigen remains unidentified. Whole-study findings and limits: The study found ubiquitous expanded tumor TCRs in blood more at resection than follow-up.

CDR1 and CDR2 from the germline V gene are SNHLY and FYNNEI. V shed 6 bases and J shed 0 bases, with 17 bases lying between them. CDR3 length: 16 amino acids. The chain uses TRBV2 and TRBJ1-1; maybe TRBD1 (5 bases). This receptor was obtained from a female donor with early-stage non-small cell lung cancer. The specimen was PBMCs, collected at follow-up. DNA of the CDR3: TGTGCCAGCAGAGGGGCGAGGTTCCCTATGAACACTGAAGCTTTCTTT. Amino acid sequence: CASRGARFPMNTEAFF.